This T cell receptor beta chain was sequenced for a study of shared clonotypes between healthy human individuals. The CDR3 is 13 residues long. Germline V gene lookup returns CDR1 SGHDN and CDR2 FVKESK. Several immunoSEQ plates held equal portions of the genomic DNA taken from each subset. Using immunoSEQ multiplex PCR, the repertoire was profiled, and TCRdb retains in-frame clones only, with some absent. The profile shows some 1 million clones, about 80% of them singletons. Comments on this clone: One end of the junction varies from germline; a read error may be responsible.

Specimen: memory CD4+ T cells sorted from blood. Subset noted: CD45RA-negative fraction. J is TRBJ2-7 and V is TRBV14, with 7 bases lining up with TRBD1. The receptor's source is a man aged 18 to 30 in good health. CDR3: CASSQDTGDRPFF. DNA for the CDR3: TGTGCCAGCAGCCAAGATACAGGGGACCGGCCATTCTTC.